These 24 T cell receptor beta chains originate from one sample sequenced in a study of blood T cell repertoires in COVID-19. Here immunoSEQ multiplex PCR was the method, and the copy in TCRdb shows in-frame clones only, minus some. The repertoire has under 300,000 clones, roughly 88% of them found once; the top ten carry around 0.78%. Sequenced input: peripheral blood. These TCRs come from a woman aged 25 to 39 with acute or convalescent COVID-19.

This chain links TRBV15 with TRBJ1-1; TRBD1 is a possible D gene (6 bases). V was clipped by 3 bases and J by 2 bases, with 13 bases between them. Per the germline V gene, CDR1 is LNHNV and CDR2 is YYDKDF (reference sequence). The CDR3 length is 15 residues. This CDR3 reads CATSRLGQINTEAFF. Written as DNA, the CDR3 is TGTGCCACCAGCAGGTTGGGACAAATTAACACTGAAGCTTTCTTT.

This chain uses TRBV7-9 with TRBJ1-2; 7 bases fit TRBD1. This CDR3 has 13 amino acids. Germline loops: CDR1 SEHNR, CDR2 FQNEAQ (reference sequence). V was pared by 5 bases and J by 7 bases, with 7 bases of the junction left unmatched. The CDR3 is CASSLRQGSGYTF. The CDR3 region has the DNA TGTGCCAGCAGCCTAAGACAGGGATCTGGCTACACCTTC.

V usage is TRBV11-3 and J usage is TRBJ2-7, with 7 bases identical to TRBD1. The V gene's germline CDR1 is SGHNT and CDR2 YENEEA. The CDR3 length is 13 residues. With 7 bases clipped from V and 0 bases from J, the junction kept 3 bases outside the gene matches. The chain's CDR3 is CASKGGSSYEQYF. CDR3 nucleotides: TGTGCCAGCAAAGGGGGCAGCTCCTACGAGCAGTACTTC.

The CDR3 is CASSTGAGGLADTQYF. The CDR3 nucleotides are TGCGCCAGCAGCACCGGGGCGGGAGGGCTGGCAGATACGCAGTATTTT. This chain uses TRBV5-1 with TRBJ2-3, with 9 bases that match TRBD2. CDR1 and CDR2 from the germline V gene are SGHRS and YFSETQ. With V trimmed by 4 bases and J by 4 bases, 10 bases remained unmatched. This CDR3 is 16 amino acids long.

The chain links TRBV6-1 to TRBJ2-5, with 12 bases matching TRBD1. The CDR3 extends over 16 amino acids. CDR1 MNHNS and CDR2 SASEGT come from the germline V gene. Germline trimming cut 4 bases from V and 4 bases from J; bases unmatched to any gene: 7. The chain's CDR3 is CASSAFGDRGRETQYF. The CDR3 DNA reads as TGTGCCAGCAGTGCGTTTGGGGACAGGGGGCGAGAGACCCAGTACTTC.

The V call is TRBV11-3, the J call TRBJ2-1, with 9 bases lining up with TRBD1. The junction had 15 bases not matched to a gene; V was cut back by 5 bases and J by 7 bases. Germline CDR1 and CDR2: SGHNT and YENEEA. CDR3 length: 17 residues. The CDR3 spells CASSPPWGRDRENEQFF. The CDR3 DNA is TGTGCCAGCAGCCCTCCTTGGGGCCGGGACAGGGAAAATGAGCAGTTCTTC.

This rearrangement joins TRBV6-2 or TRBV6-3 to TRBJ1-5; D is unresolved. Germline V gene sequence: CDR1 MNHEY, CDR2 SVGEGT. Between the trimmed V and J ends, which lost 1 base and 5 bases, there was a span of 15 bases. The CDR3 length is 16 residues. CDR3 sequence: CASSYFGGLGDQPQHF. The CDR3 DNA reads as TGTGCCAGCAGTTACTTCGGCGGGCTCGGCGATCAGCCCCAGCATTTT.

This clone was recorded once. Other nucleotide sequences in the sample specify the same CDR3. The chain joins TRBV10-2 to TRBJ2-1, with D possibly being TRBD2 (5 bases). V dropped 4 bases and J dropped 6 bases, with 10 bases sitting between them. This CDR3 comprises 13 residues. Germline-derived CDR1 and CDR2 are WSHSY and SAAADI. The CDR3 DNA follows: TGCGCCAGCAGTGGACTGGCGGGCAATGAGCAGTTCTTC. Its translation is CASSGLAGNEQFF.

The chain employs TRBV19 and TRBJ2-1, with a possible D match to TRBD2 (6 bases). Trimming shortened V by 5 bases and J by 0 bases, and 11 bases separated the two germline ends. CDR3 length: 15 amino acids. CDR1 is LNHDA, CDR2 SQIVND, per germline (reference sequence). CDR3 sequence reads: CASSPTTSSYNEQFF. DNA for the CDR3: TGTGCCAGTAGTCCCACGACTAGCTCCTACAATGAGCAGTTCTTC.

The genes are TRBV4-3 and TRBJ2-2; TRBD2 matches 9 bases. V trimming: 1 base; J trimming: 1 base; junction bases outside the gene matches: 7. CDR1 LGHNA and CDR2 YSLEER come from the germline V gene. This CDR3 has 18 residues. The CDR3 sequence: CASSQGVGGRVNTGELFF. In DNA form, the CDR3 reads TGCGCCAGCAGCCAAGGAGTGGGCGGGAGGGTGAACACCGGGGAGCTGTTTTTT.

The chain combines TRBV6-2 or TRBV6-3 with TRBJ1-1; D unclear. The CDR3 covers 17 residues. Per germline, CDR1 MNHEY and CDR2 SVGEGT. The germline V and J ends were trimmed by 0 bases and 2 bases, with 16 bases remaining between them. CDR3 DNA sequence: TGTGCCAGCAGTTACTCGACTTCGGCGGGATACAACACTGAAGCTTTCTTT. It encodes CASSYSTSAGYNTEAFF.

The V gene is TRBV11-2, the J gene TRBJ2-2, with 9 bases that match TRBD2. The CDR3 has 18 residues. CDR1 is SGHAT and CDR2 is FQNNGV in the germline V gene. After removal of 2 bases from V and 2 bases from J, the junction contained 9 bases not matched to a gene. The CDR3 DNA sequence: TGTGCCAGCAGCTTACGTGTTAGCGGGGGAGGAAACACCGGGGAGCTGTTTTTT. This translates into CASSLRVSGGGNTGELFF.

The chain uses TRBV19 and TRBJ1-2; 7 bases fit TRBD1. Trimming cost V 2 bases and J 4 bases; bases outside gene matches: 13. The CDR3 is made up of 17 amino acids. Germline CDR1 is LNHDA and CDR2 is SQIVND (reference sequence). CDR3 DNA sequence: TGTGCCAGTAGTATAAATAGTGGACAGGCGACCCGCTATGGCTACACCTTC. This encodes CASSINSGQATRYGYTF.

This rearrangement joins TRBV14 to TRBJ1-1, with D possibly being TRBD1 (6 bases). The CDR3 spans 15 residues. Germline-derived CDR1 and CDR2 are SGHDN and FVKESK. V gave up 3 bases and J gave up 2 bases, with 13 bases separating them. CDR3 bases: TGTGCCAGCAGCCAGATAGGACAGAGAAACACTGAAGCTTTCTTT. Amino acid sequence: CASSQIGQRNTEAFF.

V gene TRBV10-3 combines with J gene TRBJ2-7; TRBD2 matches 7 bases. Germline trimming cut 6 bases from V and 6 bases from J; bases unmatched to any gene: 11. The CDR3 runs 14 residues. Germline V gives CDR1 ENHRY, CDR2 SYGVKD. CDR3 protein: CAIRISGTSFEQYF. The CDR3 DNA is TGTGCCATCAGGATAAGCGGGACCAGCTTCGAGCAGTACTTC.

The chain uses TRBV30 and TRBJ1-2, with D possibly TRBD1 on 6 matching bases. From germline, CDR1 is GTSNPN and CDR2 SVGIG (reference sequence). The ends were cut back, 6 bases at V and 7 bases at J, with 9 bases in the middle. The CDR3 spans 10 residues. CDR3 coding DNA: TGTGCCTGCACCAGGGGTGGCTACACCTTC. It encodes CACTRGGYTF.

The chain couples TRBV6-6 to TRBJ1-5, with TRBD1 as a possible D gene (5 bases). This CDR3 has 15 residues. The germline V gene encodes CDR1 MNHNY and CDR2 SVGAGI (reference sequence). V shed 0 bases and J shed 7 bases, with 13 bases lying between them. CDR3 DNA: TGTGCCAGCAGTTACTCGGGTCAGGGAGGGCAGCCCCAGCATTTT. The encoded protein is CASSYSGQGGQPQHF.

With respect to this clone: This sample includes further DNA sequences coding for the same CDR3. V is TRBV19 and J is TRBJ1-5; D gene uncertain. This CDR3 contains 12 residues. Trimming pared 5 bases from V and 7 bases from J, leaving 9 bases between. Germline CDR1 and CDR2: LNHDA and SQIVND (reference sequence). The CDR3 loop reads CASSPLDQPQHF. In DNA, the CDR3 is TGTGCCAGTAGTCCCCTAGACCAGCCCCAGCATTTT.

This clone was detected a few times. The CDR3 region is CASSPTGTDNSPLHF. CDR3 in DNA: TGTGCCAGCAGCCCTACCGGGACAGACAATTCACCCCTCCACTTT. The J gene is TRBJ1-6, the V gene TRBV7-2; 7 nucleotides agree with TRBD1. J was trimmed by 7 bases and V by 5 bases; bases with no gene match: 8. Germline CDR1 reads SGHTA; CDR2 reads FQGNSA. This CDR3 is built from 15 residues.

The CDR3 nucleotides read TGTGCCAGCAGCTTAGGGCCCATGGACAGGGGCGCCGGGGAGCTGTTTTTT. Protein sequence: CASSLGPMDRGAGELFF. This rearrangement joins TRBV11-3 to TRBJ2-2; the match to TRBD1 covers 9 bases. J was trimmed by 6 bases and V by 1 base; bases with no gene match: 9. CDR1 and CDR2 (germline): SGHNT, YENEEA. CDR3 length: 17 amino acids.

The rearrangement joins TRBV4-2 to TRBJ1-1; D is unresolved. From germline, CDR1 is LGHNA and CDR2 YNFKEQ. Trimming pared 3 bases from V and 1 base from J, leaving 12 bases between. CDR3 size: 15 residues. The CDR3 is CASSQRGSGNTEAFF. For the CDR3, the DNA is TGTGCCAGCAGCCAGCGAGGGTCGGGGAACACTGAAGCTTTCTTT.

This clone was observed a few times. CDR3 nucleotides: TGTGCCAGCAGCACCGGGACAGCTGGAAACACCATATATTTT. Translation gives CASSTGTAGNTIYF. V and J are TRBV7-9 and TRBJ1-3, with TRBD1 matching 7 bases. J lost 2 bases, V lost 5 bases, and 3 bases had no gene match. The germline V gene encodes CDR1 SEHNR and CDR2 FQNEAQ (reference sequence). The CDR3 is 14 amino acids. The complete variable domain, with remaining parts taken from reference TRBV7-9 and TRBJ1-3, reads DTGVSQNPRHKITKRGQNVTFRCDPISEHNRLYWYRQTLGQGPEFLTYFQNEAQLEKSRLLSDRFSAERPKGSFSTLEIQRTEQGDSAMYLCASSTGTAGNTIYFGEGSWLTVV.

The genes are TRBV30 and TRBJ2-1; TRBD2 matches at 12 bases. V was clipped by 4 bases and J by 10 bases; unmatched bases: 14. The CDR3 runs 16 residues. CDR1 is GTSNPN, CDR2 SVGIG, per germline (reference sequence). The CDR3 DNA is TGTGCCTGGATCGGGGGGACTAGCGGGCCCTGGGGAGAGCAGTTCTTC. Its protein is CAWIGGTSGPWGEQFF.

The CDR3 DNA reads TGTGCCAGCAGCCGGACTAGCGGGGCGAGCACAGATACGCAGTATTTT. It encodes CASSRTSGASTDTQYF. This chain joins TRBV3-1 (or the pseudogene TRBV3-2) and TRBJ2-3; 12 nucleotides align to TRBD2. This CDR3 region has 16 residues. Germline lookup yields CDR1 LGHDT and CDR2 YNNKEL (reference sequence). Trimming took 4 bases from V and 0 from J; bases not matched to a gene: 2.